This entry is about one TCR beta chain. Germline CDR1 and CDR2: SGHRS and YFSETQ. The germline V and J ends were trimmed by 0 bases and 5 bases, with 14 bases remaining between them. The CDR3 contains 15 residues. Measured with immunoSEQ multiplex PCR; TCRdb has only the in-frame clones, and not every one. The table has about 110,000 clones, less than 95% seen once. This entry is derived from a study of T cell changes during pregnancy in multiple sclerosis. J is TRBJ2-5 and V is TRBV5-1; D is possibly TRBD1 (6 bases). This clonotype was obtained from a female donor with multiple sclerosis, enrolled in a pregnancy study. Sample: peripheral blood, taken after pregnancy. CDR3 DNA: TGCGCCAGCAGCTTGGCGACAGGATCAGTCGAGACCCAGTACTTC. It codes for CASSLATGSVETQYF. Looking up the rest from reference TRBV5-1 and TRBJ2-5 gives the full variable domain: KAGVTQTPRYLIKTRGQQVTLSCSPISGHRSVSWYQQTPGQGLQFLFEYFSETQRNKGNFPGRFSGRQFSNSRSEMNVSTLELGDSALYLCASSLATGSVETQYFGPGTRLLVL.